This T cell receptor beta chain was obtained from a study of PD-1 blockade in mismatch repair-deficient tumors (dated by TCRdb to 2016 to 2017). Describing the broader study: The trial enrolled more than 85 consecutive patients with under 15 mismatch repair-deficient cancer types between September 2013 and late 2016, all previously treated and progressing. Tumor-associated T cell clones in the peripheral blood of patients responding to PD-1 blockade were tracked using deep sequencing of TCR CDR3 regions. The research as a whole found: Rapid expansion after pembrolizumab followed by contraction, generally before radiologic responses, was shown by tumor-resident clones, which were often undetectable in blood before treatment.

For each enrolled patient, mismatch repair deficiency was established using either polymerase chain reaction or immunohistochemistry. TCR sequencing was carried out for a few patients who responded to pembrolizumab therapy. Pembrolizumab PD-1 blockade was prospectively tested in advanced mismatch repair-deficient cancers, regardless of tissue of origin, in the phase II trial. Peripheral blood T cell samples were gathered serially, both before PD-1 blockade started and at multiple time points afterward. The timing of each blood sample was reported as weeks after the first dose of pembrolizumab. Spanning cysteine to phenylalanine, the CDR3 consists of 15 amino acids. Only CDR3 DNA is held: 45 bases, read in frame from base 1. V loses 0 bases at its end and J loses 7 bases; junction bases beyond the gene matches: 5. CDR1 is given as SGHVS and CDR2 as FNYEAQ, both from the germline V gene. In the case of this clone: Its antigen is currently not known. No base-level quality is on record; no much larger clone is a single base apart.

The library relied on the immunoSEQ multiplex PCR assay. Sourced from immuneACCESS, this table was stored by TCRdb with only in-frame sequences that have V and J called. A share of the clones is absent; for the studies checked, an unresolved V gene accounts for under half, and the remainder has no known explanation. Counted in this sample were about 34,000 clones; around 80% of them appeared once. The ten top clones hold 3% to 3.5% of the sample. This sequence uses TRBV7-6 and TRBJ2-5, with 10 bases matching TRBD1. This sample comprised PBMCs, obtained roughly 6 weeks after starting pembrolizumab. The receptor was isolated from an adult with mismatch repair-deficient cancer. The CDR3 amino acid sequence is: CASSLAGQGGATQYF. The DNA sequence is as follows: TGTGCCAGCAGCTTAGCTGGACAGGGGGGCGCGACCCAGTACTTC.